This entry lists 19 T cell receptor beta chains sequenced from one sample in a study of CD8+ T cells in alopecia areata. cDNA prepared by RNA extraction and subsequent reverse transcription served as the template for sequencing. Sequenced by immunoSEQ multiplex PCR; TCRdb stores in-frame clones only, minus some. The table lists 95,000 to 100,000 clones, 61% of them singletons. Regarding treatment: oral pan-JAK inhibitor, 5-10 mg twice daily. This material consisted of CD8+ T cells sorted from blood, taken at week 4, from a patient treated with tofacitinib. The receptor source for this set is a human donor with alopecia areata.

V usage is TRBV27 and J usage is TRBJ1-5; no reliable D call. V lost 1 base and J lost 0, with 10 bases in between. Germline V gene lookup returns CDR1 MNHEY and CDR2 SMNVEV (reference sequence). This CDR3 spans 16 amino acids. The CDR3 DNA reads as TGTGCCAGCAGTTTATTTTGGGGTGATAGCAATCAGCCCCAGCATTTT. This sequence encodes CASSLFWGDSNQPQHF.

V is TRBV28 and J is TRBJ2-4, with 11 nucleotides matching TRBD1. Trimming cost V 2 bases and J 0 bases; bases outside gene matches: 6. CDR1 and CDR2 from the germline V gene are MDHEN and SYDVKM. The CDR3 extends over 18 amino acids. CDR3 DNA: TGTGCCAGCAGTTTAGGGACAGGGGGGGAATTAGCCAAAAACATTCAGTACTTC. It specifies CASSLGTGGELAKNIQYF.

The chain couples TRBV7-2 to TRBJ2-7, with TRBD2 matching 9 bases. This CDR3 is built from 14 residues. The germline CDR1 and CDR2 sequences are SGHTA and FQGNSA. The J segment lost 2 bases and the V segment lost 3 bases, leaving 2 bases of the junction unmatched. In DNA, the CDR3 is TGTGCCAGCAGCTTTAGCGGGGGAACCTACGAGCAGTACTTC. Translating gives CASSFSGGTYEQYF.

The rearrangement joins TRBV15 to TRBJ2-7; TRBD1 or TRBD2 may be the D gene (5 bases each). Germline V CDR1 and CDR2: LNHNV, YYDKDF (reference sequence). The CDR3 extends over 15 amino acids. Trimming took 0 bases from V and 4 from J, leaving 13 bases between them. CDR3 sequence reads: CATSRDEGSWYEQYF. The CDR3 coding sequence is TGTGCCACCAGCAGAGATGAGGGGAGCTGGTACGAGCAGTACTTC.

This clone was counted between two and nine times. CDR3: CASSLSMGGQETQYF. CDR3 sequence (DNA): TGTGCCAGCAGTTTATCGATGGGAGGCCAAGAGACCCAGTACTTC. The J gene is TRBJ2-5, the V gene TRBV27, with D perhaps matching TRBD2 (6 bases). The CDR3 is 15 residues long. Germline values: CDR1 MNHEY, CDR2 SMNVEV (reference sequence). The V gene lost 0 bases and the J gene lost 1 base, with 9 bases spanning the gap.

This chain joins TRBV27 and TRBJ2-7; D is undetermined. The V end was cut by 4 bases, the J end by 5 bases, with 18 bases between. CDR1 and CDR2 from the germline V gene are MNHEY and SMNVEV (reference sequence). The CDR3 is made up of 15 amino acids. CDR3: CASSSAVTLRDEQYF. The CDR3 DNA sequence: TGTGCCAGCAGTTCTGCCGTGACCCTACGGGACGAGCAGTACTTC.

This sequence joins TRBV5-1 and TRBJ2-1; D ambiguous. CDR3 length: 16 residues. Germline V lookup: CDR1 SGHRS, CDR2 YFSETQ. Trimming removed 5 bases at V and 2 bases at J, with 17 bases between. For the CDR3, the DNA is TGCGCCAGCAGTTTGTTCTCGGACCGAGCCTACAATGAGCAGTTCTTC. This sequence encodes CASSLFSDRAYNEQFF.

The chain employs TRBV30 and TRBJ1-2; D possibly corresponds to TRBD1 (6 bases). Germline values: CDR1 GTSNPN, CDR2 SVGIG (reference sequence). The V gene lost 4 bases and the J gene lost 6 bases, with 12 bases spanning the gap. CDR3 length: 12 amino acids. Here the CDR3 DNA reads TGTGCCTGGACTTGGGGGCGCGATGGCTACACCTTC. Translated: CAWTWGRDGYTF.

This chain's CDR3 is CATGFNQPQHF. CDR3 in DNA: TGTGCCACAGGGTTCAATCAGCCCCAGCATTTT. The V and J genes are TRBV27 and TRBJ1-5; D is perhaps TRBD1 (5 bases). CDR1 MNHEY and CDR2 SMNVEV come from the germline V gene (reference sequence). The germline V and J ends were trimmed by 10 bases and 3 bases, with 7 bases remaining between them. This CDR3 contains 11 residues.

This rearrangement joins TRBV7-3 to TRBJ2-7; no definite D call. Deletions cut 2 bases from V and 1 base from J, with 0 bases between. There are 11 residues in the CDR3. Germline CDR1 reads SGHTA; CDR2 reads FQGTGA. The CDR3 protein is CASSLSYEQYF. CDR3 bases: TGTGCCAGCAGCTTATCCTACGAGCAGTACTTC.

The V gene is TRBV27, the J gene TRBJ1-2; 10 nucleotides agree with TRBD1. Per germline, CDR1 MNHEY and CDR2 SMNVEV (reference sequence). The CDR3 is 17 amino acids. The V and J ends lost 5 bases and 8 bases, in that order; junction bases with no gene match: 17. CDR3 bases: TGTGCCAGCAGTCTTGGGACAGGGGCCAACCTGGGTGGAGGCTACACCTTC. Protein product: CASSLGTGANLGGGYTF.

This clone was counted once. The genes are TRBV5-1 and TRBJ1-2, with D unresolved. The V end was cut by 0 bases, the J end by 7 bases, with 16 bases between. Germline V CDR1 and CDR2: SGHRS, YFSETQ. The CDR3 runs 15 residues. In DNA, the CDR3 is TGCGCCAGCAGCTTGGTACCGTCAAACTATGGTGGCTACACCTTC. This encodes CASSLVPSNYGGYTF.

The rearrangement uses TRBV28 and TRBJ2-7, with TRBD2 identical over 8 bases. Germline CDR1 is MDHEN and CDR2 is SYDVKM. The CDR3 consists of 14 residues. V shed 2 bases and J 2 bases; nucleotides not matched to a gene: 2. This chain's CDR3 is CASSLQLAAYEQYF. The CDR3 DNA is TGTGCCAGCAGTTTACAACTAGCGGCCTACGAGCAGTACTTC.

The V and J genes are TRBV30 and TRBJ2-7; D is undetermined. Trimming stripped 0 bases from V and 6 bases from J, with 6 bases between. Germline-derived CDR1 and CDR2 are GTSNPN and SVGIG (reference sequence). The CDR3 is made up of 11 amino acids. The CDR3 nucleotides are TGTGCCTGGAGTGTCTCCCGCGAGCAGTACTTC. Its translation: CAWSVSREQYF.

This clone was seen a few times. The chain uses TRBV9 and TRBJ2-7, with D unresolved. Germline V lookup: CDR1 SGDLS, CDR2 YYNGEE. Trimming removed 0 bases from V and 4 bases from J, with 8 bases in between. This CDR3 spans 13 amino acids. This CDR3 is CASSVAPPYEQYF. CDR3 DNA sequence: TGTGCCAGCAGCGTAGCTCCCCCGTACGAGCAGTACTTC.

This sequence joins TRBV28 and TRBJ1-5; D gene uncertain. The CDR3 sequence is 11 residues long. V gave up 7 bases and J gave up 12 bases, with 13 bases separating them. Germline values: CDR1 MDHEN, CDR2 SYDVKM. CDR3 amino acids: CASKFGRLQHF. In DNA, the CDR3 is TGTGCCAGCAAATTCGGGCGGCTCCAGCATTTT.

Here the CDR3 DNA reads TGCGCCAGCAGCCAAGGGGTAGCGGGAGGTCTCAATGAGCAGTTCTTC. Its protein product is CASSQGVAGGLNEQFF. This chain uses TRBV4-3 with TRBJ2-1; 10 nucleotides match TRBD2. CDR1 LGHNA and CDR2 YSLEER come from the germline V gene. The ends lost 1 base at V and 6 bases at J; junction bases unmatched: 6. The CDR3 totals 16 residues.

The chain links TRBV4-1 to TRBJ2-7; 9 bases are shared with TRBD1. The CDR3 has 13 amino acids. V lost 4 bases and J lost 5; bases outside the gene matches: 3. Germline CDR1 MGHRA, CDR2 YSYEKL. The CDR3 sequence: CASSPDRGNEQYF. CDR3 coding DNA: TGCGCCAGCAGCCCGGACAGGGGTAACGAGCAGTACTTC.

This clone came up many times. The V call is TRBV9, the J call TRBJ2-1; D is undetermined. This CDR3 region has 13 residues. Trimming shortened V by 8 bases and J by 13 bases, and 22 bases separated the two germline ends. Germline CDR1 reads SGDLS; CDR2 reads YYNGEE. CDR3 sequence (DNA): TGTGCCAGTCGGGTGGATTTGAATGATGGCCAGTTCTTC. Encoded protein: CASRVDLNDGQFF.